The T cell receptor beta chain under discussion was sequenced for a study of blood T cells in healthy people across ages. Findings and limits, study-wide: Investigators viewed diversity estimates from one million T cells as underestimates, the study reported.

This CDR3 region has 16 residues. The V segment lost 0 bases and the J segment 2 bases; nucleotides outside the gene matches: 5. Germline values: CDR1 SGHTA, CDR2 FQGNSA. This clonotype is judged medium-sized (0.01 to 0.1%). The target antigen is unknown. For the second PCR, which ran for about 7 to 12 cycles, a sample-barcoded 5' primer and a J-beta primer mix were used. The authors tagged each cDNA molecule using a template-switch adaptor with 12 random nucleotides. TCRdb ran MiXCR on the 5' RACE reads and lists one entry per CDR3 protein. The table records 590,000 or so distinct CDR3 sequences, about 28% of them present only once. In each sample, at least 6.5 million PBMCs were isolated. Each sample yielded at least 6 micrograms of PBMC total RNA.

This receptor was obtained from a woman older than 75 in good health. The chain uses TRBV7-2 and TRBJ2-5, with TRBD2 matching 8 bases. Input material: blood. The CDR3 bases are TGTGCCAGCAGCTTAGCGCTCGGGGGGGGTCAAGAGACCCAGTACTTC. This sequence encodes CASSLALGGGQETQYF.